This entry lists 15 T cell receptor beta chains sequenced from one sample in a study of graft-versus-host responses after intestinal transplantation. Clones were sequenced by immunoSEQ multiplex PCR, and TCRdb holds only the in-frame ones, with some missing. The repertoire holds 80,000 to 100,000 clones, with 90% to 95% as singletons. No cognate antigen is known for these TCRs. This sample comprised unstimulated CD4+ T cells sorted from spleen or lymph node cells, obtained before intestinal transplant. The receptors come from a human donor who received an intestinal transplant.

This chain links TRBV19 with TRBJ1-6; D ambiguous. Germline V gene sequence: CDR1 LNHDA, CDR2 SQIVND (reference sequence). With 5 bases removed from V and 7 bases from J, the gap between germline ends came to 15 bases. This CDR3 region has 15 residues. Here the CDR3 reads CASSPTRAGNSPLHF. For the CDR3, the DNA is TGTGCCAGTAGTCCAACTCGGGCGGGGAATTCACCCCTCCACTTT.

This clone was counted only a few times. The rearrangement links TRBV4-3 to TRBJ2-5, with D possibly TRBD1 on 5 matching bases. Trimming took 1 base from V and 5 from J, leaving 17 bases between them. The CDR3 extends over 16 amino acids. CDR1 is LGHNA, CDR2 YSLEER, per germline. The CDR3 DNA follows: TGCGCCAGCAGCCAAGGAGTTAAAGGGGCGCGTGAGACCCAGTACTTC. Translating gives CASSQGVKGARETQYF.

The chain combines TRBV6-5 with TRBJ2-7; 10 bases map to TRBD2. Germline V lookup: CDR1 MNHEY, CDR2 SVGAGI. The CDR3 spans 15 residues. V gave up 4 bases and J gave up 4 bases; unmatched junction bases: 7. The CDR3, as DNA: TGTGCCAGCAGTTTACACCTAGCGGGAGATTACGAGCAGTACTTC. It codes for CASSLHLAGDYEQYF.

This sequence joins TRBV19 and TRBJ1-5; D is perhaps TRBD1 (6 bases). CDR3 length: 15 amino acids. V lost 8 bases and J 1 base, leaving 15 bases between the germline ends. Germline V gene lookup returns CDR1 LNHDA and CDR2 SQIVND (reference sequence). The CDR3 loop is CASAWGPGSNQPQHF. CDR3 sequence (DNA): TGTGCCAGTGCATGGGGGCCTGGGAGCAATCAGCCCCAGCATTTT.

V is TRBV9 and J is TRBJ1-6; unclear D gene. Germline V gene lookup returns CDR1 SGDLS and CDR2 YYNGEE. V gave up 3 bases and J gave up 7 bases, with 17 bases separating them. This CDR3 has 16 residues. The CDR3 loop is CASSAEGLSLNSPLHF. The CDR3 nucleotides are TGTGCCAGCAGCGCAGAGGGTTTGTCCTTAAATTCACCCCTCCACTTT.

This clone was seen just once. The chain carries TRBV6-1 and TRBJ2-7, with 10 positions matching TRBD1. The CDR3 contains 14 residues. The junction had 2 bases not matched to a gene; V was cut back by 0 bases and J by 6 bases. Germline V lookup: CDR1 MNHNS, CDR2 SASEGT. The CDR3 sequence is CASSEAWTGGEQYF. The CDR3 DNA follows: TGTGCCAGCAGTGAAGCCTGGACAGGGGGCGAGCAGTACTTC.

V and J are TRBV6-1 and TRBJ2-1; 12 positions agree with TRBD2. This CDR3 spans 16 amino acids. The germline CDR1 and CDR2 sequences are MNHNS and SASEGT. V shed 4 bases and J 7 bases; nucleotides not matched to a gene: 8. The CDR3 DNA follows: TGTGCCAGCAGTGCCCTGCCGGGACTAGCGGGTAATGAGCAGTTCTTC. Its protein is CASSALPGLAGNEQFF.

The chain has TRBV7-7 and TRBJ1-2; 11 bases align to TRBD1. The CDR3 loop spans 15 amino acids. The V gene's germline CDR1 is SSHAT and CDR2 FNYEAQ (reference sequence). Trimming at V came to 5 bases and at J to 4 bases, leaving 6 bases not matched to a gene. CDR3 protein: CASSLAGTGGYGYTF. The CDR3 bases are TGTGCCAGCAGCCTGGCCGGGACAGGGGGCTATGGCTACACCTTC.

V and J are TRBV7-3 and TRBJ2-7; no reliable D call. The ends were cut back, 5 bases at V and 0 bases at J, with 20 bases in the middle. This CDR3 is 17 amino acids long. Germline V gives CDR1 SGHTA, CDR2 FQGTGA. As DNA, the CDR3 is TGTGCCAGCAGCCCATCATTGACTCCAGAGAGCTCCTACGAGCAGTACTTC. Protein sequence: CASSPSLTPESSYEQYF.

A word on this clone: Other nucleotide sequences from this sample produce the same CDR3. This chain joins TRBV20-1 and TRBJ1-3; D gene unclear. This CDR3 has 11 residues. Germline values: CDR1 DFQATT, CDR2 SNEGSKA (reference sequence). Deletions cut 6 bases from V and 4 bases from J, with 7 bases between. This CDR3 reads CSAKQGNTIYF. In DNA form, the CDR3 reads TGCAGTGCGAAACAGGGAAACACCATATATTTT.

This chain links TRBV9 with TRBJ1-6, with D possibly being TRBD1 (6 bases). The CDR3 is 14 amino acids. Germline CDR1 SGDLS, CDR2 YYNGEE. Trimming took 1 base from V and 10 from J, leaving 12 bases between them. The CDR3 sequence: CASSVTGSGSPLHF. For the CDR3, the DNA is TGTGCCAGCAGCGTAACAGGGTCAGGATCACCCCTCCACTTT.

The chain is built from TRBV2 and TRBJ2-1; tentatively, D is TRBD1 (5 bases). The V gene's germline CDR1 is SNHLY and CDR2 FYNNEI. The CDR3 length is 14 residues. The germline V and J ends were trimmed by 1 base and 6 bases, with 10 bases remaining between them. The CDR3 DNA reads TGTGCCAGCAGTGAAGTTCGGACATCCAATGAGCAGTTCTTC. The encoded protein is CASSEVRTSNEQFF. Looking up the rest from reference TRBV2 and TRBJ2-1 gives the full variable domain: EPEVTQTPSHQVTQMGQEVILRCVPISNHLYFYWYRQILGQKVEFLVSFYNNEISEKSEIFDDQFSVERPDGSNFTLKIRSTKLEDSAMYFCASSEVRTSNEQFFGPGTRLTVL.

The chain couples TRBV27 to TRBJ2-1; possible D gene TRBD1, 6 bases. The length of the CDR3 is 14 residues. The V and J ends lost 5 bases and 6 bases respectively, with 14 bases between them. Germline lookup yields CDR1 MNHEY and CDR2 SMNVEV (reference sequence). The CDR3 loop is CASSIAGTINEQFF. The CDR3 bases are TGTGCCAGCAGTATCGCCGGGACAATCAATGAGCAGTTCTTC.

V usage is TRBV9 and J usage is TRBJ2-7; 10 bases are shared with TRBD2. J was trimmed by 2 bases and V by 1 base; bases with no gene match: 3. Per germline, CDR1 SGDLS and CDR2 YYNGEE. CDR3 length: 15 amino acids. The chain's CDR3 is CASSVRTSGTYEQYF. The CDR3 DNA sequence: TGTGCCAGCAGCGTAAGGACTAGCGGAACCTACGAGCAGTACTTC.

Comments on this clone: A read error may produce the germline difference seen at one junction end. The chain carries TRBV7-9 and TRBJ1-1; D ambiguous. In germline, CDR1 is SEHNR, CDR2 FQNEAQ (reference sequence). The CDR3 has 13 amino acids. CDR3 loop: CASSFSLGTEALF. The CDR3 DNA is TGTGCCAGCAGCTTCTCATTGGGCACTGAAGCCCTCTTT.